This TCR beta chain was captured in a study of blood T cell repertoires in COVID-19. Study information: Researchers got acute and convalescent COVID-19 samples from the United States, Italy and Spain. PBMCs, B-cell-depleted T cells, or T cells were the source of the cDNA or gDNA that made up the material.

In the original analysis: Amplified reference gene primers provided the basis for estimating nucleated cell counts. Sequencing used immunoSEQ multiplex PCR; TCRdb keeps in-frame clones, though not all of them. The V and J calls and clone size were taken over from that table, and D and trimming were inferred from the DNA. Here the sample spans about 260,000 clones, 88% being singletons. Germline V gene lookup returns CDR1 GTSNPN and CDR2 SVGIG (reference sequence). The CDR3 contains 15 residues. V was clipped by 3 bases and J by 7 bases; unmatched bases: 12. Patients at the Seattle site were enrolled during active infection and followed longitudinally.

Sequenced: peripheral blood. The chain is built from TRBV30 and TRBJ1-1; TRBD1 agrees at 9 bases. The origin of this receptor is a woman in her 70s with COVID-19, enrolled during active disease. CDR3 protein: CAWSYGQGIGGEAFF. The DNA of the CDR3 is TGTGCCTGGAGCTACGGACAGGGGATTGGGGGTGAAGCTTTCTTT. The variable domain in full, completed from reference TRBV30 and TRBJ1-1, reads SQTIHQWPATLVQPVGSPLSLECTVEGTSNPNLYWYRQAAGRGLQLLFYSVGIGQISSEVPQNLSASRPQDRQFILSSKKLLLSDSGFYLCAWSYGQGIGGEAFFGQGTRLTVV.